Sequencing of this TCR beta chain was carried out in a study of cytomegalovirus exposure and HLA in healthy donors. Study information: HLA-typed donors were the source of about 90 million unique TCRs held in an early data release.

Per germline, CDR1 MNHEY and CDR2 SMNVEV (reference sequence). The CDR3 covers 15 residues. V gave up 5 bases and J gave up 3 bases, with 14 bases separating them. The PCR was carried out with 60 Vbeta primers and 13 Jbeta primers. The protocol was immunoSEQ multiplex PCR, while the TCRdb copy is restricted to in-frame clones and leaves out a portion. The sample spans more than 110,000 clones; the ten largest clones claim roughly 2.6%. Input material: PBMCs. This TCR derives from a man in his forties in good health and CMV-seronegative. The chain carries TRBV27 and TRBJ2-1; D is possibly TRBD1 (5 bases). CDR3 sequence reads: CASSQGPLGYNEQFF. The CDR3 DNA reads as TGTGCCAGCAGTCAGGGCCCCCTAGGCTACAATGAGCAGTTCTTC.